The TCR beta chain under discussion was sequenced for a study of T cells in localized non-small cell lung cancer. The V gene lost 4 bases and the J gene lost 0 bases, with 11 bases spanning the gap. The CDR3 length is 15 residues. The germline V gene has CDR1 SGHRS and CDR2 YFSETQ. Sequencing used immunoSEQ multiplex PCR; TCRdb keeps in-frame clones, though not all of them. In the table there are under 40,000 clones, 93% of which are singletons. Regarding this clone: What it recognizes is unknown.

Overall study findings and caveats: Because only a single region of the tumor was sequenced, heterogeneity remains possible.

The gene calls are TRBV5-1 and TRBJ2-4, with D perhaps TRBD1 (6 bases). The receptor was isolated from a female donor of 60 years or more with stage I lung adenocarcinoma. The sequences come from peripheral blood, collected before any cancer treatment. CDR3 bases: TGCGCCAGCAGCGAGGGGGAGTTAGCCAAAAACATTCAGTACTTC. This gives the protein CASSEGELAKNIQYF.